The 27 T cell receptor beta chains listed next were all sequenced from one sample in a study of tissue T cells after allogeneic stem cell transplantation. Clones were sequenced by immunoSEQ multiplex PCR, and TCRdb holds only the in-frame ones, with some missing. The table has over 40,000 clones, approximately 73% seen once. Sequencing input: sorted cells pooled from one or two spleens. The receptor source for this set is a pool of C57BL/6 mice in good health.

A word on this clone: Genes and germline come from the mouse. The sequenced fragment ends 1 residue before the CDR3 boundary, so the rest is inferred from the germline J gene. The chain combines TRBV13-1 with TRBJ1-3; no reliable D call. V was cut by 6 bases and J by 0 bases, with 7 bases left in between. This CDR3 comprises 13 residues. Germline V lookup: CDR1 NSHNY, CDR2 SYGAGN. CDR3: CASTTNSGNTLYF. The covered CDR3 bases are TGTGCCAGCACAACAAATTCTGGAAATACGCTCTAT.

This clone was counted between two and nine times. Gene names and germline refer to mouse. The CDR3 is cut off 1 residue early in the read; its end comes from the germline J gene. The rearrangement links TRBV29 to TRBJ1-4, with 7 bases fitting TRBD1. This CDR3 spans 14 amino acids. Germline V CDR1 and CDR2: MSHET, SYDVDS. V lost 6 bases and J lost 5; bases outside the gene matches: 6. CDR3 in amino acids: CASSTGTENERLFF. Incomplete CDR3 DNA: TGTGCTAGCAGCACCGGGACAGAAAACGAAAGATTATTT.

Comment on this clone: The listed genes are named as in mouse. The read finishes 1 residue shy of the CDR3 end, and the germline J gene is used to complete it. This sample includes further DNA sequences coding for the same CDR3. The chain combines TRBV3 with TRBJ1-2, with 7 nucleotides matching TRBD1. V was pared by 2 bases and J by 2 bases, with 2 bases of the junction left unmatched. There are 14 residues in the CDR3. Germline assignment: CDR1 SNHLY and CDR2 FYNGKV (reference sequence). CDR3 in amino acids: CASSLQGGNSDYTF. The DNA read from the CDR3 is TGTGCCAGCAGCTTACAGGGGGGGAACTCCGACTACACC.

Points on this clone: Mouse names are used for the genes. The read is 1 residue too short to cover the CDR3 end, so that end is filled in from the germline J gene. V is TRBV3 and J is TRBJ2-5; 8 bases align to TRBD2. The CDR3 length is 13 residues. Trimming at V came to 6 bases and at J to 4 bases, leaving 3 bases not matched to a gene. Looked up from germline, CDR1 is SNHLY and CDR2 is FYNGKV (reference sequence). The CDR3 reads CASRTLGEDTQYF. The sequenced part of the CDR3 DNA is TGTGCCAGCAGGACACTGGGGGAAGACACCCAGTAC.

About this clone itself: Genes and germline come from the mouse. The CDR3 end is not reached by the read, which stops 1 residue before it; the germline J gene fills it in. The chain is built from TRBV20 and TRBJ2-3, with a tentative D call TRBD2 (6 bases). The germline gives CDR1 GFQATS, CDR2 STVNSAI. This CDR3 has 12 amino acids. V was pared by 6 bases and J by 3 bases, with 10 bases between. The CDR3 loop is CGATGGAETLYF. The sequenced CDR3 bases are TGTGGTGCCACCGGGGGGGCAGAAACGCTGTAT.

About this clone itself: Here the gene names and germline are mouse. The read finishes 1 residue shy of the CDR3 end, and the germline J gene is used to complete it. This chain uses TRBV2 with TRBJ2-5, with a possible D match to TRBD1 (6 bases). V was pared by 1 base and J by 5 bases, with 10 bases between. CDR1 is LGHNA and CDR2 is YSYQKL in the germline V gene. CDR3 length: 14 residues. The CDR3 DNA, read in part, is TGTGCCAGCAGCCAAGTGGGCAGGGGAGACACCCAGTAC. It is translated as CASSQVGRGDTQY. The full-length CDR3 reads as CASSQVGRGDTQYF.

This clone was observed a handful of times. Each gene name is a mouse one. CDR3 bases read: TGTGCCAGCAGCCAGCCAGGGGGAATTGAACAGTAC. This sequence encodes CASSQPGGIEQY. The full CDR3 reads CASSQPGGIEQYF. The chain uses TRBV2 and TRBJ2-7, with TRBD1 matching over 7 bases. The read falls 1 residue short of the CDR3 end, and the missing part is taken from the germline J gene. Germline V lookup: CDR1 LGHNA, CDR2 YSYQKL. V was pared by 3 bases and J by 6 bases, with 5 bases of the junction left unmatched. CDR3 size: 13 residues.

To note about this clone: Gene names are the mouse ones. The CDR3 end falls 1 residue outside the read, so it is completed with the germline J gene. V usage is TRBV4 and J usage is TRBJ2-2; 11 bases fit TRBD2. The trim removed 4 bases at V and 1 base at J, leaving 2 bases unmatched. Germline CDR1 reads LGHDT; CDR2 reads YNNKQL (reference sequence). The CDR3 is 16 residues long. CDR3 loop: CASSLGTGGNTGQLYF. The covered CDR3 bases are TGTGCCAGCAGCTTAGGGACTGGGGGAAACACCGGGCAGCTCTAC.

A few counts support this clone. Gene names denote mouse genes. The read finishes 1 residue shy of the CDR3 end, and the germline J gene is used to complete it. The chain uses TRBV23 and TRBJ2-5; TRBD2, the table's D call, was not compared with the DNA. Germline-derived CDR1 and CDR2 are KGHTA and FQNQQP. The CDR3 runs to 14 residues. The CDR3 loop is CSSRRLGGQDTQYF. The sequenced CDR3 bases are TGCTCCAGCAGACGACTGGGGGGCCAAGACACCCAGTAC.

As regards this clone: Germline and genes: mouse. The read ends 1 residue shy of where the CDR3 ends; the end is completed using the germline J gene. The chain employs TRBV17 and TRBJ2-1; unclear D gene. Germline lookup yields CDR1 MNHDT and CDR2 YYDKIL. Trimming removed 1 base at V and 6 bases at J, with 7 bases between. CDR3 length equals 13 residues. The CDR3 region is CASSRGSVAEQFF. The sequenced part of the CDR3 DNA is TGTGCTAGCAGTAGAGGGAGCGTTGCTGAGCAGTTC.

Regarding this clone: Gene names and germline refer to mouse. With the read ending 1 residue before the CDR3 end, the germline J gene is used to fill in that end. The chain is built from TRBV31 and TRBJ1-5; 10 bases match TRBD1. The CDR3 runs to 14 residues. Germline CDR1 reads GKSSPN; CDR2 reads SITVG. Trimming took 3 bases from V and 8 from J; bases not matched to a gene: 7. The CDR3 sequence is CAWSTGTGVEAPLF. The covered CDR3 bases are TGTGCCTGGAGCACCGGGACAGGGGTAGAGGCTCCGCTT.

Notes on this clone: Genes and germline come from the mouse. CDR3 DNA (partial): TGTGCAAGCAGCTGGGGGGCGGAGGCTGAGCAGTTC. Encoded protein: CASSWGAEAEQF. The whole CDR3 protein reads CASSWGAEAEQFF. The V and J genes are TRBV16 and TRBJ2-1, with TRBD2 as a possible D gene (7 bases). The DNA ends 1 residue before the CDR3 does, and the rest of the CDR3 is filled in from the germline J gene. V was clipped by 4 bases and J by 7 bases, with 11 bases between them. Germline V gives CDR1 SGHSA, CDR2 FRNQAP. CDR3 length: 13 amino acids.

This clone showed up just once. The gene names given are mouse names. The sequence runs out 1 residue before the end of the CDR3; the remainder is reconstructed from the germline J gene. The chain couples TRBV13-3 to TRBJ1-1; the D gene is possibly TRBD1 (5 bases). V lost 2 bases and J 5 bases, leaving 7 bases between the germline ends. The CDR3 runs to 12 residues. Germline V gives CDR1 NNHDY, CDR2 SYVADS. The CDR3 spells CASSERTTEVFF. The sequenced part of the CDR3 DNA is TGTGCCAGCAGTGAAAGGACAACAGAAGTCTTC.

About this clone: Mouse germline and gene names are used. With the read ending 1 residue before the CDR3 end, the germline J gene is used to fill in that end. The rearrangement links TRBV13-1 to TRBJ2-4; the D is unclear. This CDR3 comprises 11 residues. Per the germline V gene, CDR1 is NSHNY and CDR2 is SYGAGN. Trimming took off 5 bases at V and 7 bases at J, with 8 bases between the two ends. The covered CDR3 bases are TGTGCCAGCAGGAGAGTAGACACCTTGTAC. This sequence encodes CASRRVDTLY. The CDR3, in full, reads CASRRVDTLYF.

Remarks on this clone: Gene names and germline match the mouse. The read halts 1 residue ahead of the CDR3 end, with the missing end drawn from the germline J gene. This chain connects TRBV13-1 to TRBJ2-1, with D possibly being TRBD1 (5 bases). V lost 3 bases, J lost 5 bases, and 6 bases lay in between. Looked up from germline, CDR1 is NSHNY and CDR2 is SYGAGN. The CDR3 covers 12 residues. Here the CDR3 reads CASSGQNAEQFF. The DNA read from the CDR3 is TGTGCCAGCAGTGGACAGAATGCTGAGCAGTTC.

This clone was recorded only once. Mouse names are used for the genes. Sequencing ends 1 residue short of the CDR3 end; the germline J gene provides the rest. The chain uses TRBV13-2 and TRBJ2-3; TRBD2 agrees at 10 bases. V was clipped by 3 bases and J by 0 bases; unmatched bases: 4. The CDR3 contains 16 residues. Germline V lookup: CDR1 NNHNN, CDR2 SYGAGS (reference sequence). The CDR3: CASGAGLGASAETLYF. The sequenced CDR3 bases are TGTGCCAGCGGTGCCGGACTGGGGGCTAGTGCAGAAACGCTGTAT.

With respect to this clone: Mouse gene names apply. The read terminates 1 residue before the CDR3 end, so the remaining end is supplied by the germline J gene. The chain uses TRBV13-1 and TRBJ1-3; D is undetermined. This CDR3 comprises 14 residues. Germline V gives CDR1 NSHNY, CDR2 SYGAGN. V gave up 0 bases and J gave up 4 bases, with 8 bases separating them. The part of the CDR3 DNA that was read is TGTGCCAGCAGTGATGATGGGGTCGGAAATACGCTCTAT. Amino acids: CASSDDGVGNTLY. The whole CDR3 region reads CASSDDGVGNTLYF.

Concerning this clone: All gene names here are mouse names. Coverage ceases 1 residue before the CDR3 finishes, and the germline J gene fills in the end. J is TRBJ2-7 and V is TRBV15; D may be TRBD1 or TRBD2 (5 bases each). The length of the CDR3 is 13 residues. Trimming took 3 bases from V and 4 from J, leaving 10 bases between them. The germline V gene encodes CDR1 SGHND and CDR2 FRSKSL. CDR3 residues: CASSFGGAYEQYF. CDR3 bases read: TGTGCCAGCAGTTTCGGGGGAGCGTATGAACAGTAC.

About this clone itself: Gene names denote mouse genes. The read ends 1 residue before the CDR3 terminus; that terminus is restored from the germline J gene. The gene calls are TRBV20 and TRBJ1-1; D unresolved. The CDR3 is 13 amino acids. With 4 bases removed from V and 0 bases from J, the gap between germline ends came to 9 bases. Germline V CDR1 and CDR2: GFQATS, STVNSAI. The part of the CDR3 DNA that was read is TGTGGTGCTACGGACGATGCAAACACAGAAGTCTTC. Translation: CGATDDANTEVF. The full CDR3 protein is CGATDDANTEVFF.

In the case of this clone: Gene names refer to mouse genes. The read finishes 1 residue shy of the CDR3 end, and the germline J gene is used to complete it. The chain carries TRBV31 and TRBJ2-5; D gene unclear. V lost 0 bases, J lost 3 bases, and 7 bases lay in between. The CDR3 is made up of 13 amino acids. Germline V gene data show CDR1 as GKSSPN and CDR2 as SITVG. The CDR3 bases that were read are TGTGCCTGGAGTCTACCGGGACAAGACACCCAGTAC. Its protein product is CAWSLPGQDTQY. The entire CDR3 is CAWSLPGQDTQYF.

Notes on this clone: The gene names here belong to mouse. The read gets to within 1 residue of the CDR3 end, and the germline J gene fills in the rest. This chain uses TRBV31 with TRBJ2-1; D gene ambiguous. The germline CDR1 and CDR2 sequences are GKSSPN and SITVG. This CDR3 contains 14 residues. The germline V and J ends were trimmed by 0 bases and 0 bases, with 6 bases remaining between them. The sequenced CDR3 bases are TGTGCCTGGAGTCTACACCATAACTATGCTGAGCAGTTC. Translated, it gives CAWSLHHNYAEQF. The CDR3 in full is CAWSLHHNYAEQFF.

Turning to this clone: Gene names refer to mouse genes. The read gets to within 1 residue of the CDR3 end, and the germline J gene fills in the rest. The genes are TRBV13-2 and TRBJ2-1; TRBD1 aligns across 9 bases. The J segment lost 0 bases and the V segment lost 2 bases, leaving 6 bases of the junction unmatched. Germline V gives CDR1 NNHNN, CDR2 SYGAGS (reference sequence). This CDR3 is 17 amino acids long. CDR3 region: CASGELTGGLNYAEQFF. Incomplete CDR3 DNA: TGTGCCAGCGGTGAATTGACAGGGGGTCTTAACTATGCTGAGCAGTTC.

This clone was found a few times. Gene names refer to mouse genes. The read ends 1 residue before the CDR3 terminus; that terminus is restored from the germline J gene. V usage is TRBV19 and J usage is TRBJ1-3; TRBD1 matches at 7 bases. The CDR3 extends over 15 amino acids. Germline assignment: CDR1 FNHDT and CDR2 SITEND (reference sequence). Germline trimming cut 4 bases from V and 0 bases from J; bases unmatched to any gene: 4. The sequenced CDR3 bases are TGTGCCAGCAGTCGGGACAGTAATTCTGGAAATACGCTCTAT. It yields the protein CASSRDSNSGNTLY. From start to end, the CDR3 is CASSRDSNSGNTLYF.

This clone has just one count. Gene names refer to mouse genes. The read halts 1 residue ahead of the CDR3 end, with the missing end drawn from the germline J gene. The same CDR3 arises from other DNA sequences in this sample as well. The chain is built from TRBV15 and TRBJ2-3; 10 positions match TRBD2. The length of the CDR3 is 15 residues. The germline CDR1 and CDR2 sequences are SGHND and FRSKSL. Losses at the gene ends were 5 bases for V and 4 bases for J; bases not matched to a gene: 6. The sequenced part of the CDR3 DNA is TGTGCCAGCAGTCTGGGGGGGCGTATGACAGAAACGCTGTAT. Protein: CASSLGGRMTETLY. The whole CDR3 is CASSLGGRMTETLYF. Full variable domain (outside the CDR3, taken from reference TRBV15 and TRBJ2-3): DAGVTQTPRHEVAEKGQTIILKCEPVSGHNDLFWYRQTKIQGLELLSYFRSKSLMEDGGAFKDRFKAEMLNSSFSTLKIQPTEPKDSAVYLCASSLGGRMTETLYFGSGTRLTVL.

This clone was seen only a few times. The listed genes are named as in mouse. The read terminates 1 residue before the CDR3 end, so the remaining end is supplied by the germline J gene. The rearrangement joins TRBV5 to TRBJ2-7; 11 bases agree with TRBD2. Trimming at V came to 0 bases and at J to 2 bases, leaving 3 bases not matched to a gene. The CDR3 totals 16 residues. Germline lookup yields CDR1 LGHNA and CDR2 YNLKQL (reference sequence). Here the CDR3 reads CASSQDNWGGAYEQYF. Incomplete CDR3 DNA: TGTGCCAGCAGCCAAGATAACTGGGGGGGCGCCTATGAACAGTAC.

Note on this clone: Genes here carry mouse names. Sequencing ends 1 residue short of the CDR3 end; the germline J gene provides the rest. The chain joins TRBV5 to TRBJ1-6; D is unresolved. TRBJ1-6 is labeled an ORF, and its function is uncertain. The CDR3 runs 14 residues. Deletions cut 1 base from V and 5 bases from J, with 6 bases between. Germline loops: CDR1 LGHNA, CDR2 YNLKQL (reference sequence). The CDR3 is CASSQGGHNSPLYF. The CDR3 DNA, read in part, is TGTGCCAGCAGCCAAGGAGGGCATAATTCGCCCCTCTAC.

As for this clone: The genes are named according to mouse. The read terminates 1 residue before the CDR3 end, so the remaining end is supplied by the germline J gene. The chain links TRBV3 to TRBJ2-3; TRBD1 agrees at 10 bases. V trimming: 4 bases; J trimming: 4 bases; junction bases outside the gene matches: 2. This CDR3 is 14 amino acids long. Germline CDR1 and CDR2: SNHLY and FYNGKV (reference sequence). The sequenced part of the CDR3 DNA is TGTGCCAGCAGCTGGGGACAGGGGACAGAAACGCTGTAT. It translates to CASSWGQGTETLY. From start to end, the CDR3 is CASSWGQGTETLYF.